This T cell receptor beta chain was captured by sequencing in a study of blood T cell repertoires in COVID-19. Clones were sequenced by immunoSEQ multiplex PCR, and TCRdb holds only the in-frame ones, with some missing. The top ten hold 6.5% to 7.5% of the sample, which has some 190,000 clones, around 85% seen once. V dropped 6 bases and J dropped 5; count of bases not matched to a gene: 11. Germline assignment: CDR1 MNHEY and CDR2 SVGAGI. This CDR3 spans 15 amino acids. The sequenced sample consisted of peripheral blood. The chain uses TRBV6-5 and TRBJ2-5; 8 bases line up with TRBD1. This TCR was sampled from a man older than 75 with COVID-19, enrolled during active disease. The CDR3 loop reads CASRAGTGGSETQYF. In DNA, the CDR3 is TGTGCCAGCAGAGCTGGGACAGGTGGGTCCGAGACCCAGTACTTC.